This T cell receptor (beta chain) was sequenced in a study of cytomegalovirus exposure and HLA in healthy donors. Trimming cost V 3 bases and J 5 bases, with 16 bases left between them. This CDR3 is 15 amino acids long. Germline values: CDR1 SEHNR, CDR2 FQNEAQ (reference sequence). Study results and limitations: The authors considered a cluster of highly shared sequence variants likely to be a sequencing artifact. The study reported that TCR beta sequences accurately predicted HLA-A and HLA-B alleles in most subjects. In a later analysis, V- and J-gene trimming of beta chains associated with a DCLRE1C missense variant, replicated independently.

It was with 60 Vbeta and 13 Jbeta primers that the PCR ran. Some clones are missing from TCRdb's copy, which holds only in-frame ones; the method was immunoSEQ multiplex PCR. The sample lists a few hundred thousand clones; 85% to 90% were seen once. As for this clone: Its antigen is as yet unknown.

The genes are TRBV7-9 and TRBJ1-2, with no clear D. The receptor was isolated from a woman between 18 and 29 years old in good health and CMV-seronegative. The sample consisted of PBMCs. This CDR3 reads CASSFIPLRRYGYTF. The DNA of the CDR3 is TGTGCCAGCAGCTTTATTCCGCTGAGGAGATATGGCTACACCTTC.